This entry lists 28 T cell receptor beta chains sequenced from one sample in a study of cytotoxic CD8 clonotypes in ibrutinib-treated CLL. Some clones are missing from TCRdb's copy, which holds only in-frame ones; the method was immunoSEQ multiplex PCR. The sample consists of roughly 200,000 clones, 72% of them appearing once. The specimen was PBMCs, collected after 24 months of ibrutinib treatment. The receptors were gathered from a human donor with chronic lymphocytic leukemia.

V gene TRBV7-2 combines with J gene TRBJ2-7, with D maybe TRBD2 (6 bases). Trimming took off 5 bases at V and 4 bases at J, with 12 bases between the two ends. Germline V gene data show CDR1 as SGHTA and CDR2 as FQGNSA. The CDR3 has 13 residues. CDR3 sequence (DNA): TGTGCCAGCAGCGGAGGACTAAATTACGAGCAGTACTTC. The encoded protein is CASSGGLNYEQYF.

This clone was recorded once. This chain joins TRBV4-3 and TRBJ2-7; TRBD1 agrees at 10 bases. With V trimmed by 0 bases and J by 6 bases, 8 bases remained unmatched. There are 16 residues in the CDR3. Germline V gives CDR1 LGHNA, CDR2 YSLEER. The CDR3: CASSQDLGQGVSEQYF. DNA of the CDR3: TGCGCCAGCAGCCAAGATTTAGGACAGGGGGTATCCGAGCAGTACTTC.

This chain joins TRBV5-6 and TRBJ2-7; D unresolved. Germline V gene lookup returns CDR1 SGHDT and CDR2 YYEEEE. This CDR3 spans 14 amino acids. The V end lost 1 base, the J end lost 2 bases, and 10 bases lay between the germline ends. CDR3 sequence (DNA): TGTGCCAGCAGCTTGTCTCGGACCGCCTACGAGCAGTACTTC. It encodes CASSLSRTAYEQYF.

The chain joins TRBV2 to TRBJ2-1, with TRBD2 identical over 7 bases. The germline CDR1 and CDR2 sequences are SNHLY and FYNNEI. Losses at the gene ends were 7 bases for V and 8 bases for J; bases not matched to a gene: 11. The CDR3 is 14 amino acids. CDR3 sequence: CASMTSGALDEQFF. CDR3 in DNA: TGTGCCAGCATGACCAGCGGGGCCCTGGATGAGCAGTTCTTC.

The rearrangement uses TRBV18 and TRBJ2-3; 10 bases line up with TRBD1. The germline V gene encodes CDR1 KGHSH and CDR2 LQKENI. The CDR3 is 18 amino acids. The J segment lost 1 base and the V segment lost 0 bases, leaving 7 bases of the junction unmatched. DNA for the CDR3: TGTGCCAGCTCACCACCGGGGGGACAGGGGTTGGGCACAGATACGCAGTATTTT. Translation: CASSPPGGQGLGTDTQYF.

The chain links TRBV4-1 to TRBJ2-5, with 8 bases that match TRBD1. There are 15 residues in the CDR3. Trimming cost V 0 bases and J 4 bases; bases outside gene matches: 4. Germline lookup yields CDR1 MGHRA and CDR2 YSYEKL. CDR3 nucleotide sequence: TGCGCCAGCAGCCAAGATTCTACAGGGGGAGAGACCCAGTACTTC. Its protein is CASSQDSTGGETQYF.

J is TRBJ2-7 and V is TRBV28; TRBD1 is a possible D gene (6 bases). CDR1 MDHEN and CDR2 SYDVKM come from the germline V gene. The CDR3 length is 14 residues. Trimming stripped 5 bases from V and 3 bases from J, with 14 bases between. CDR3 protein: CASSTGTRLYEQYF. CDR3 in DNA: TGTGCCAGCAGTACCGGGACAAGGCTCTACGAGCAGTACTTC.

J is TRBJ1-1 and V is TRBV15, with D perhaps matching TRBD1 (5 bases). V was pared by 0 bases and J by 6 bases, with 14 bases between. This CDR3 has 15 residues. The germline gives CDR1 LNHNV, CDR2 YYDKDF (reference sequence). The DNA of the CDR3 is TGTGCCACCAGCAGAGACGGGGGGAGGGTGGCTGAAGCTTTCTTT. Amino acids: CATSRDGGRVAEAFF. The full variable domain, its missing parts supplied by reference TRBV15 and TRBJ1-1, is DAMVIQNPRYQVTQFGKPVTLSCSQTLNHNVMYWYQQKSSQAPKLLFHYYDKDFNNEADTPDNFQSRRPNTSFCFLDIRSPGLGDTAMYLCATSRDGGRVAEAFFGQGTRLTVV.

The chain couples TRBV20-1 to TRBJ1-2; the D is unclear. This CDR3 is 10 amino acids long. Germline V lookup: CDR1 DFQATT, CDR2 SNEGSKA (reference sequence). V was pared by 5 bases and J by 4 bases, with 5 bases between. The CDR3 DNA follows: TGCAGTGCTCCGAGCTATGGCTACACCTTC. As protein: CSAPSYGYTF.

This chain uses TRBV19 with TRBJ1-1, with D uncertain. The CDR3 covers 13 residues. V lost 1 base and J lost 5, with 8 bases in between. CDR1 LNHDA and CDR2 SQIVND come from the germline V gene (reference sequence). CDR3 coding DNA: TGTGCCAGTAGTATAGTAGTTGGGACTGAAGCTTTCTTT. As protein: CASSIVVGTEAFF.

The rearrangement uses TRBV27 and TRBJ1-1, with TRBD1 identical over 8 bases. Germline trimming cut 5 bases from V and 5 bases from J; bases unmatched to any gene: 13. Germline V gives CDR1 MNHEY, CDR2 SMNVEV (reference sequence). This CDR3 contains 16 residues. CDR3 loop: CASSLARTGTWTEAFF. The CDR3 region has the DNA TGTGCCAGCAGTCTGGCCCGGACAGGGACGTGGACTGAAGCTTTCTTT.

This chain links TRBV25-1 with TRBJ1-2; no reliable D call. The CDR3 contains 12 residues. Trimming removed 10 bases from V and 4 bases from J, with 13 bases in between. Germline-derived CDR1 and CDR2 are MGHDK and SYGVNS. The DNA of the CDR3 is TGTGCCACCAGCGACACTCCCTATGGCTACACCTTC. This codes for CATSDTPYGYTF.

The rearrangement uses TRBV6-1 and TRBJ2-3, with 8 bases matching TRBD1. V gave up 5 bases and J gave up 4 bases; unmatched junction bases: 5. The CDR3 consists of 14 residues. Germline assignment: CDR1 MNHNS and CDR2 SASEGT. CDR3 sequence (DNA): TGTGCCAGCAGTTTGGACAGGGTTGCAGATACGCAGTATTTT. This gives the protein CASSLDRVADTQYF.

V gene TRBV27 combines with J gene TRBJ1-2; 7 positions match TRBD1. The CDR3 contains 13 residues. Germline CDR1 and CDR2: MNHEY and SMNVEV (reference sequence). J was trimmed by 4 bases and V by 6 bases; bases with no gene match: 5. CDR3 in DNA: TGTGCCAGCAGGATGGGACAGTTCTATGGCTACACCTTC. It translates to CASRMGQFYGYTF.

The chain has TRBV29-1 and TRBJ2-7, with D hard to call. With 4 bases removed from V and 0 bases from J, the gap between germline ends came to 13 bases. This CDR3 is built from 14 residues. Germline-derived CDR1 and CDR2 are SQVTM and ANQGSEA. The CDR3 reads CSVASATSSYEQYF. In DNA, the CDR3 is TGCAGCGTTGCTTCAGCGACGAGCTCCTACGAGCAGTACTTC.

The chain combines TRBV5-1 with TRBJ2-7, with TRBD1 identical over 10 bases. The ends lost 0 bases at V and 3 bases at J; junction bases unmatched: 3. The germline CDR1 and CDR2 sequences are SGHRS and YFSETQ. This CDR3 comprises 15 residues. CDR3 bases: TGCGCCAGCAGCTTGGGACAGGGGGCCCTCTACGAGCAGTACTTC. This encodes CASSLGQGALYEQYF.

The chain combines TRBV15 with TRBJ2-7; D might be TRBD2 (6 bases). This CDR3 has 14 amino acids. V was shortened by 0 bases and J by 6 bases, with 12 bases between the two germline ends. The germline V gene has CDR1 LNHNV and CDR2 YYDKDF (reference sequence). CDR3 nucleotides: TGTGCCACCAGCAGAGATGGGGGGTATCGCGAGCAGTACTTC. Protein: CATSRDGGYREQYF. Filled out from reference TRBV15 and TRBJ2-7, the complete variable domain reads DAMVIQNPRYQVTQFGKPVTLSCSQTLNHNVMYWYQQKSSQAPKLLFHYYDKDFNNEADTPDNFQSRRPNTSFCFLDIRSPGLGDTAMYLCATSRDGGYREQYFGPGTRLTVT.

The chain uses TRBV4-1 and TRBJ2-7; D not certain. Trimming left V 0 bases short and J 3 bases short, with 9 bases between. The CDR3 contains 14 residues. CDR1 MGHRA and CDR2 YSYEKL come from the germline V gene. CDR3 DNA: TGCGCCAGCAGCCAAGATGAACAGTTCTACGAGCAGTACTTC. Residues: CASSQDEQFYEQYF.

The genes are TRBV6-5 and TRBJ2-3; possible D gene TRBD1, 6 bases. The CDR3 has 13 amino acids. Trimming took off 6 bases at V and 4 bases at J, with 11 bases between the two ends. CDR1 and CDR2 from the germline V gene are MNHEY and SVGAGI. The CDR3 loop is CASRSNRADTQYF. DNA for the CDR3: TGTGCCAGCAGATCAAACAGGGCAGATACGCAGTATTTT.

DNA for the CDR3: TGCGCCAGCAGCTTTACCGGGAGTACCTACGAGCAGTACTTC. This codes for CASSFTGSTYEQYF. V usage is TRBV5-1 and J usage is TRBJ2-7, with D perhaps TRBD2 (6 bases). The length of the CDR3 is 14 residues. Germline V gene lookup returns CDR1 SGHRS and CDR2 YFSETQ. Trimming stripped 2 bases from V and 2 bases from J, with 11 bases between.

This clone was detected once. V and J are TRBV28 and TRBJ2-7; no clear D. The CDR3 runs to 13 residues. Deletions cut 3 bases from V and 3 bases from J, with 9 bases between. CDR1 MDHEN and CDR2 SYDVKM come from the germline V gene. In DNA form, the CDR3 reads TGTGCCAGCAGTTTGGGTCGGAACTACGAGCAGTACTTC. Residues: CASSLGRNYEQYF.

This chain connects TRBV9 to TRBJ2-7; tentatively, D is TRBD2 (5 bases). Germline loops: CDR1 SGDLS, CDR2 YYNGEE. Trimming cost V 3 bases and J 0 bases, with 13 bases left between them. The CDR3 contains 15 residues. CDR3 sequence (DNA): TGTGCCAGCAGCGCTGCATCGGGGATCTCCTACGAGCAGTACTTC. It yields the protein CASSAASGISYEQYF.

The chain joins TRBV27 to TRBJ1-2; no reliable D call. There are 12 residues in the CDR3. The V gene lost 3 bases and the J gene lost 7 bases, with 9 bases spanning the gap. CDR1 and CDR2 from the germline V gene are MNHEY and SMNVEV (reference sequence). The CDR3 loop reads CASSFSGFGYTF. CDR3 bases: TGTGCCAGCAGTTTCAGCGGGTTTGGCTACACCTTC.

This clone occurred a few times. The rearrangement uses TRBV7-9 and TRBJ2-3; tentatively, D is TRBD1 or TRBD2 (5 bases each). Germline V gives CDR1 SEHNR, CDR2 FQNEAQ (reference sequence). V was cut by 0 bases and J by 11 bases, with 12 bases left in between. This CDR3 comprises 13 residues. As DNA, the CDR3 is TGTGCCAGCAGCTTAGCTGGTGGGGGTATGCAGTATTTT. Translated, it gives CASSLAGGGMQYF. The full variable domain, with the rest looked up from reference TRBV7-9 and TRBJ2-3, is DTGVSQNPRHKITKRGQNVTFRCDPISEHNRLYWYRQTLGQGPEFLTYFQNEAQLEKSRLLSDRFSAERPKGSFSTLEIQRTEQGDSAMYLCASSLAGGGMQYFGPGTRLTVL.

The chain has TRBV5-1 and TRBJ2-2; TRBD2 matches at 7 bases. Germline V gene data show CDR1 as SGHRS and CDR2 as YFSETQ. The length of the CDR3 is 16 residues. The trim removed 3 bases at V and 1 base at J, leaving 6 bases unmatched. CDR3 protein: CASSSLAAGNTGELFF. CDR3 sequence (DNA): TGCGCCAGCAGCTCCCTAGCGGCTGGGAACACCGGGGAGCTGTTTTTT.

This clone was seen a single time. V and J are TRBV27 and TRBJ1-2, with 7 nucleotides matching TRBD1. The germline V gene encodes CDR1 MNHEY and CDR2 SMNVEV (reference sequence). The CDR3 length is 15 residues. The V and J ends lost 10 bases and 3 bases, in that order; junction bases with no gene match: 14. CDR3 nucleotides: TGTGCCACCAGGGGGGGGGCGGGGACTCACTATGGCTACACCTTC. Translation: CATRGGAGTHYGYTF.

The V gene is TRBV7-6, the J gene TRBJ2-5; D call uncertain. CDR1 SGHVS and CDR2 FNYEAQ come from the germline V gene. CDR3 size: 11 residues. V lost 5 bases, J lost 5 bases, and 6 bases lay in between. CDR3 loop: CASSPVETQYF. The CDR3 DNA is TGTGCCAGCAGCCCCGTGGAGACCCAGTACTTC.

This clone has only a few counts. The chain has TRBV4-1 and TRBJ1-5; D is unresolved. Germline CDR1 is MGHRA and CDR2 is YSYEKL. Deletions cut 1 base from V and 7 bases from J, with 5 bases between. The CDR3 has 12 amino acids. In DNA form, the CDR3 reads TGCGCCAGCAGCCAAGGGAGCCAGCCCCAGCATTTT. Translation gives CASSQGSQPQHF.